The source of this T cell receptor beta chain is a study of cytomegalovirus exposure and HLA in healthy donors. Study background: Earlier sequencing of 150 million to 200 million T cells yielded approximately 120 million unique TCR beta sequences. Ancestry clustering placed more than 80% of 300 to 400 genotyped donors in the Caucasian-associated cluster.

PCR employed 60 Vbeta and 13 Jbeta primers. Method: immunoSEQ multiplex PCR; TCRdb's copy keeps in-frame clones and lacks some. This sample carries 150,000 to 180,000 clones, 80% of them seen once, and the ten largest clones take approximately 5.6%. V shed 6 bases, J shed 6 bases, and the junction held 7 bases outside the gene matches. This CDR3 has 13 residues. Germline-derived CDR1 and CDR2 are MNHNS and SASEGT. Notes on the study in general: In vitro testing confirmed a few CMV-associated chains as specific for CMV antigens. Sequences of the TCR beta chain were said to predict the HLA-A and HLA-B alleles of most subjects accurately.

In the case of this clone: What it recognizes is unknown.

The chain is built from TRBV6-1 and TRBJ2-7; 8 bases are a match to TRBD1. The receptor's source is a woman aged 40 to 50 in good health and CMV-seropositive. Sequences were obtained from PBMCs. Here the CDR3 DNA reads TGTGCCAGCAGCCCGGACAGGGTACGCGAGCAGTACTTC. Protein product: CASSPDRVREQYF.